These 13 T cell receptor beta chains were all obtained from the same sample, sequenced in a study of blood T cell repertoires in COVID-19. Using immunoSEQ multiplex PCR, the repertoire was profiled, and TCRdb retains in-frame clones only, with some absent. The table lists tens of thousands of clones, around 90% of them singletons, with 20% to 25% in the top ten. Sequences were obtained from peripheral blood. The receptor set was obtained from a man aged 70-80 years in a cohort sampled during active COVID-19.

The chain links TRBV19 to TRBJ2-7; no reliable D call. Looked up from germline, CDR1 is LNHDA and CDR2 is SQIVND (reference sequence). CDR3 length equals 16 residues. Trimming pared 5 bases from V and 2 bases from J, leaving 19 bases between. CDR3 sequence (DNA): TGTGCCAGTAGTCTCCCGGGTCAGTCAAAAACCTACGAGCAGTACTTC. It encodes CASSLPGQSKTYEQYF.

CDR3 protein: CAISEGLAVAGELFF. CDR3 in DNA: TGTGCCATCAGTGAGGGGCTAGCGGTCGCCGGGGAGCTGTTTTTT. The gene calls are TRBV10-3 and TRBJ2-2; 7 bases agree with TRBD2. The CDR3 contains 15 residues. V lost 2 bases, J lost 6 bases, and 6 bases stayed unmatched. The germline V gene encodes CDR1 ENHRY and CDR2 SYGVKD.

On this clone: The junction does not match germline at one end; this may be a read error. V and J are TRBV7-7 and TRBJ2-7; D might be TRBD1 (6 bases). The CDR3 spans 15 residues. The germline V gene encodes CDR1 SSHAT and CDR2 FNYEAQ (reference sequence). The CDR3 protein is CASSYPRTEPYEQYF. Written as DNA, the CDR3 is TGTGCTAGCAGCTACCCTCGGACAGAGCCCTACGAGCAGTACTTC.

The gene calls are TRBV12-5 and TRBJ2-3, with a tentative D call TRBD1 (7 bases). CDR3 length: 12 residues. Germline V lookup: CDR1 LGHNT, CDR2 FRNRAP. Trimming removed 2 bases from V and 8 bases from J, with 8 bases in between. CDR3 region: CASGLQGGTQYF. CDR3 DNA sequence: TGTGCTAGTGGTTTGCAGGGGGGTACGCAGTATTTT. The complete variable domain, with remaining parts taken from reference TRBV12-5 and TRBJ2-3, reads DARVTQTPRHKVTEMGQEVTMRCQPILGHNTVFWYRQTMMQGLELLAYFRNRAPLDDSGMPKDRFSAEMPDATLATLKIQPSEPRDSAVYFCASGLQGGTQYFGPGTRLTVL.

Turning to this clone: The junction departs from the called germline gene at one end, perhaps through a read error. V usage is TRBV2 and J usage is TRBJ2-2; 9 bases map to TRBD2. The CDR3 totals 17 residues. Germline CDR1 reads SNHLY; CDR2 reads FYNNEI. The CDR3 DNA follows: TGTGCCAGCAGGGAAGATATAGCGGGGGCAAACACCGGGGAGCTGTTTTTT. Amino acids: CASREDIAGANTGELFF. Variable domain in full (rest from reference TRBV2 and TRBJ2-2): EPEVTQTPSHQVTQMGQEVILRCVPISNHLYFYWYRQILGQKVEFLVSFYNNEISEKSEIFDDQFSVERPDGSNFTLKIRSTKLEDSAMYFCASREDIAGANTGELFFGEGSRLTVL.

This rearrangement joins TRBV4-3 to TRBJ2-1, with TRBD1 matching over 10 bases. J lost 4 bases, V lost 1 base, and 1 base had no gene match. This CDR3 contains 15 residues. Germline CDR1 is LGHNA and CDR2 is YSLEER. The DNA of the CDR3 is TGCGCCAGCAGCCAAGCGGGACAGGGGTACAATGAGCAGTTCTTC. This encodes CASSQAGQGYNEQFF.

This sequence joins TRBV24-1 and TRBJ2-1, with a tentative D call TRBD2 (5 bases). CDR3 length: 13 amino acids. The germline CDR1 and CDR2 sequences are KGHDR and SFDVKD. The V and J ends lost 7 bases and 8 bases respectively, with 14 bases between them. Here the CDR3 DNA reads TGTGCCACCAGCGGATATAAGCGGCATGAGCAGTTCTTC. It yields the protein CATSGYKRHEQFF.

The rearrangement joins TRBV2 to TRBJ1-1; 9 bases match TRBD1. The CDR3 length is 14 residues. Per the germline V gene, CDR1 is SNHLY and CDR2 is FYNNEI. Trimming took 5 bases from V and 3 from J; bases not matched to a gene: 4. The CDR3 region is CASSRQGGDTEAFF. The CDR3 coding sequence is TGTGCCAGCAGTAGACAGGGGGGCGACACTGAAGCTTTCTTT.

CDR3 DNA sequence: TGCAGCGGGACAGGGATGAACACTGAAGCTTTCTTT. Residues: CSGTGMNTEAFF. This chain uses TRBV29-1 with TRBJ1-1; 8 bases agree with TRBD1. V lost 7 bases and J lost 0; bases outside the gene matches: 1. The CDR3 has 12 amino acids. The germline V gene has CDR1 SQVTM and CDR2 ANQGSEA.

This sequence joins TRBV6-2 or TRBV6-3 and TRBJ1-2; D unresolved. CDR1 and CDR2 (germline): MNHEY, SVGEGT. Trimming removed 0 bases at V and 7 bases at J, with 12 bases between. The CDR3 has 14 amino acids. As DNA, the CDR3 is TGTGCCAGCAGTTACTCGGCCGGGATAAGTGGCTACACCTTC. The encoded protein is CASSYSAGISGYTF.

This clone was detected only a few times. The chain uses TRBV3-1 (or the pseudogene TRBV3-2) and TRBJ2-1; 10 nucleotides agree with TRBD2. Unmatched junction bases numbered 6, after V lost 4 bases and J lost 3 bases. Germline loops: CDR1 LGHDT, CDR2 YNNKEL (reference sequence). This CDR3 is 16 amino acids long. DNA for the CDR3: TGTGCCAGCAGCCGAAGGACTAGCGGAGACTACAATGAGCAGTTCTTC. It codes for CASSRRTSGDYNEQFF.

The chain employs TRBV19 and TRBJ2-3; 7 bases are a match to TRBD2. Germline-derived CDR1 and CDR2 are LNHDA and SQIVND (reference sequence). The CDR3 length is 16 residues. V shed 3 bases, J shed 3 bases, and the junction held 9 bases outside the gene matches. The DNA of the CDR3 is TGTGCCAGTAGTATCCGGCCCAGCGGGGTTACAGATACGCAGTATTTT. Amino acid sequence: CASSIRPSGVTDTQYF.

The V and J genes are TRBV28 and TRBJ2-4, with unresolved D. Germline V gene lookup returns CDR1 MDHEN and CDR2 SYDVKM. This CDR3 spans 12 amino acids. The ends were cut back, 5 bases at V and 11 bases at J, with 13 bases in the middle. CDR3 in amino acids: CASSTSTRLQYF. The CDR3 DNA follows: TGTGCCAGCAGTACATCCACCCGCCTTCAGTACTTC.